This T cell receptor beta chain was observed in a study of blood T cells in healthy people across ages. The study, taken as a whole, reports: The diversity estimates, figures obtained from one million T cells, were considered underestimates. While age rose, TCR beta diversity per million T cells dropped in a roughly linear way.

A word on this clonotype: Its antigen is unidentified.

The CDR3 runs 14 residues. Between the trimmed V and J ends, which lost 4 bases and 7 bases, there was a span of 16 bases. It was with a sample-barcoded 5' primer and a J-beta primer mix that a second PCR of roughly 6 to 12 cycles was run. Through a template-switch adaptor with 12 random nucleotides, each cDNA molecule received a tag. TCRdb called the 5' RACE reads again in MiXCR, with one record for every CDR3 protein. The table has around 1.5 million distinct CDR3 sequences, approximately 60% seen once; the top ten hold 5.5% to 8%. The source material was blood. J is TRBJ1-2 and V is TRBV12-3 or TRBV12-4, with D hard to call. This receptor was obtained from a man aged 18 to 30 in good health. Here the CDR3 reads CASSSGLPSGGYTF. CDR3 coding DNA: TGTGCCAGCAGTTCGGGCTTACCTAGCGGTGGCTACACCTTC.